This entry describes one TCR beta chain. The antigen is undetermined. The CDR3 has 14 amino acids. The germline gives CDR1 SGDLS, CDR2 YYNGEE. V was trimmed by 2 bases and J by 2 bases, leaving 9 bases between them. These data belong to a study of T cells after yellow fever vaccination. At the level of the study: SMART-Seq v4 Ultra Low Input prepared the low-cell-number fractions. Study results and limitations: On re-exposure, the response was weaker but peaked faster, at day 5 versus 15. Reappearing after the booster were most of the clones from primary vaccination (roughly 95% CD4, about 87% CD8).

Template switching by 5'RACE produced TCR cDNA, adding a universal primer site and UMIs. MiXCR, applied by TCRdb to the 5' RACE reads, yields one record per CDR3 protein. The profile covers tens of thousands of distinct CDR3 sequences, with around 7% appearing a single time and about 40% taken by the ten largest. This sample comprised CD8+ T cells sorted from PBMCs, obtained on the day of the yellow fever booster vaccination. This receptor was identified in a young man who received the YFV17D yellow fever vaccine. This chain links TRBV9 with TRBJ2-3; D uncertain. The CDR3 protein is CASSVATVTDTQYF. The CDR3 region has the DNA TGTGCCAGCAGCGTGGCGACGGTCACAGATACGCAGTATTTT.